This T cell receptor beta chain derives from a study of human T cells and chemical hapten exposure. TCRdb reprocessed the 5' RACE reads with MiXCR, giving one entry per CDR3 protein. Of approximately 140,000 distinct CDR3 sequences in the sample, about 4.3% were seen once. Someone pulled total RNA out of unfractionated whole blood. This clonotype came up many times. Trimming took 6 bases from V and 7 from J; bases not matched to a gene: 11. This CDR3 spans 15 amino acids. The V gene's germline CDR1 is ENHRY and CDR2 SYGVKD. The origin of this receptor is a female donor in good health. The chain carries TRBV10-3 and TRBJ2-2, with 7 bases fitting TRBD2. CDR3 residues: CAISSRGEGSGELFF. In DNA form, the CDR3 reads TGTGCCATCAGCAGCCGGGGGGAAGGGAGCGGGGAGCTGTTTTTT.